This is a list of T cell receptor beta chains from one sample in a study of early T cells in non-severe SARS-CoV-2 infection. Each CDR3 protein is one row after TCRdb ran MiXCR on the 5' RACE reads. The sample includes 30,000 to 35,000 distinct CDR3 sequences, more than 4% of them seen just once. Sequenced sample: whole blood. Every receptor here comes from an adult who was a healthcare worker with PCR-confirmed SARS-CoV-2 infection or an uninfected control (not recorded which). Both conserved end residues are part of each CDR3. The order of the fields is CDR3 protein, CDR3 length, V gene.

CDR3aa: CASIPLGTGSSYNEQFF
len: 17
v_gene: TRBV7-9

CDR3aa: CASSFPGAYEQFF
len: 13
v_gene: TRBV12-3/TRBV12-4

CDR3aa: CASSQVASGYTQYF
len: 14
v_gene: TRBV4-1

CDR3aa: CAWSQGAGQPQHF
len: 13
v_gene: TRBV30

CDR3aa: CSASGTVNYNEQFF
len: 14
v_gene: TRBV29-1

CDR3aa: CSVGGGEQYF
len: 10
v_gene: TRBV29-1

CDR3aa: CASRWQNSNQPQHF
len: 14
v_gene: TRBV19

CDR3aa: CSAGHRDRAGDAQYF
len: 15
v_gene: TRBV20-1

CDR3aa: CSVVGQESAFF
len: 11
v_gene: TRBV29-1

CDR3aa: CARSLRTEQTPYGYTF
len: 16
v_gene: TRBV5-3

CDR3aa: CASSQNPGINYEQYF
len: 15
v_gene: TRBV2

CDR3aa: CASGGSDLTDTQYF
len: 14
v_gene: TRBV9

CDR3aa: CAWSELAGSETQYF
len: 14
v_gene: TRBV30

CDR3aa: CASSSPGRGGDTQYF
len: 15
v_gene: TRBV12-3/TRBV12-4

CDR3aa: CASSYSPGNTEAFF
len: 14
v_gene: TRBV6-2/TRBV6-3

CDR3aa: CASSLPAGGFTDTQYF
len: 16
v_gene: TRBV11-2

CDR3aa: CASSEGSSSYNEQFF
len: 15
v_gene: TRBV2

CDR3aa: CASSQTREVEAFF
len: 13
v_gene: TRBV6-1

CDR3aa: CASSLGGRVNEQFF
len: 14
v_gene: TRBV7-6

CDR3aa: CASSLASGSTDTQYF
len: 15
v_gene: TRBV5-8

CDR3aa: CASSGLGDYNEQFF
len: 14
v_gene: TRBV6-1

CDR3aa: CSVEDPGSEQYF
len: 12
v_gene: TRBV29-1

CDR3aa: CASSLDSSYSPLHF
len: 14
v_gene: TRBV9

CDR3aa: CASSLEYEQYF
len: 11
v_gene: TRBV7-2

CDR3aa: CSARDGAGVRTDTQYF
len: 16
v_gene: TRBV20-1

CDR3aa: CASSPTGVGGSTEAFF
len: 16
v_gene: TRBV7-9

CDR3aa: CASSSGLAGAYTDTQYF
len: 17
v_gene: TRBV12-3/TRBV12-4

CDR3aa: CASSRYNEQFF
len: 11
v_gene: TRBV28

CDR3aa: CASSKVTGTVEAFF
len: 14
v_gene: TRBV21-1

CDR3aa: CASSPQAGAGELFF
len: 14
v_gene: TRBV11-2

CDR3aa: CASSLEAGYGYTF
len: 13
v_gene: TRBV7-2

CDR3aa: CASSQRQGSYEQYF
len: 14
v_gene: TRBV3-2

CDR3aa: CAISESTRGETQYF
len: 14
v_gene: TRBV10-3

CDR3aa: CASSPRGQGMGEQYF
len: 15
v_gene: TRBV7-2

CDR3aa: CASSYSPGIDYEQYF
len: 15
v_gene: TRBV6-5

CDR3aa: CSAPIAGGLQETQYF
len: 15
v_gene: TRBV20-1

CDR3aa: CSVFTGTGGTQPQHF
len: 15
v_gene: TRBV29-1

CDR3aa: CASSYSRTSGRWNEQFF
len: 17
v_gene: TRBV6-5

CDR3aa: CASSSSGGATETQYF
len: 15
v_gene: TRBV7-2

CDR3aa: CSVGSMNTEAFF
len: 12
v_gene: TRBV29-1

CDR3aa: CSAEGQGKSTDTQYF
len: 15
v_gene: TRBV20-1